One sample yielded the 23 T cell receptor beta chains listed below, sequenced in a study of CD8+ T cells in alopecia areata. Regarding treatment: oral pan-JAK inhibitor, 5-10 mg twice daily. Extracted RNA was reverse transcribed, and the resulting cDNA served as sequencing template. Using immunoSEQ multiplex PCR, the repertoire was profiled, and TCRdb retains in-frame clones only, with some absent. The sample has nearly 200,000 clones, roughly 64% seen once. Sequencing used CD4+ T cells sorted from blood, obtained at week 24, from a patient treated with tofacitinib. Receptors originate from a human donor with alopecia areata.

The CDR3: CASSMYNEQFF. For the CDR3, the DNA is TGTGCCAGTAGTATGTACAATGAGCAGTTCTTC. The chain carries TRBV19 and TRBJ2-1; D is unresolved. The CDR3 totals 11 residues. CDR1 is LNHDA, CDR2 SQIVND, per germline (reference sequence). Trimming took 3 bases from V and 4 from J, leaving 1 base between them.

The chain links TRBV7-2 to TRBJ1-1; TRBD1 matches at 7 bases. Germline lookup yields CDR1 SGHTA and CDR2 FQGNSA. V trimming: 5 bases; J trimming: 0 bases; junction bases outside the gene matches: 6. This CDR3 has 15 amino acids. CDR3 coding DNA: TGTGCCAGCAGCGCCCGGACAGGCATGAACACTGAAGCTTTCTTT. Protein sequence: CASSARTGMNTEAFF.

This clone was seen a handful of times. The chain combines TRBV25-1 with TRBJ1-1; D uncertain. CDR3 size: 15 residues. CDR1 is MGHDK and CDR2 is SYGVNS in the germline V gene. The germline V and J ends were trimmed by 4 bases and 5 bases, with 17 bases remaining between them. The CDR3 DNA follows: TGTGCCAGCAGTGCGGCTGGGGAGACACAGACTGAAGCTTTCTTT. This encodes CASSAAGETQTEAFF.

V usage is TRBV7-2 and J usage is TRBJ2-7, with 7 bases fitting TRBD1. This CDR3 has 16 amino acids. Germline assignment: CDR1 SGHTA and CDR2 FQGNSA. Germline trimming cut 5 bases from V and 2 bases from J; bases unmatched to any gene: 12. This chain's CDR3 is CASSPYRGPNAYEQYF. In nucleotides, the CDR3 is TGTGCCAGCAGCCCATACAGGGGCCCCAACGCCTACGAGCAGTACTTC. Looking up the rest from reference TRBV7-2 and TRBJ2-7 gives the full variable domain: GAGVSQSPSNKVTEKGKDVELRCDPISGHTALYWYRQSLGQGLEFLIYFQGNSAPDKSGLPSDRFSAERTGGSVSTLTIQRTQQEDSAVYLCASSPYRGPNAYEQYFGPGTRLTVT.

The V gene is TRBV7-2, the J gene TRBJ1-6; D unresolved. Trimming took off 5 bases at V and 6 bases at J, with 14 bases between the two ends. This CDR3 has 15 residues. Germline CDR1 reads SGHTA; CDR2 reads FQGNSA. CDR3 residues: CASSPGPSSNSPLHF. The CDR3 DNA reads as TGTGCCAGCAGCCCCGGGCCCTCAAGTAATTCACCCCTCCACTTT. Filled out from reference TRBV7-2 and TRBJ1-6, the complete variable domain reads GAGVSQSPSNKVTEKGKDVELRCDPISGHTALYWYRQSLGQGLEFLIYFQGNSAPDKSGLPSDRFSAERTGGSVSTLTIQRTQQEDSAVYLCASSPGPSSNSPLHFGNGTRLTVT.

This clone occurred a few times. The chain couples TRBV5-1 to TRBJ2-3, with D perhaps TRBD2 (6 bases). The CDR3 length is 14 residues. From germline, CDR1 is SGHRS and CDR2 YFSETQ. V was shortened by 10 bases and J by 2 bases, with 17 bases between the two germline ends. The chain's CDR3 is CASAGGAVTDTQYF. The CDR3 nucleotides read TGCGCCTCAGCCGGAGGGGCGGTCACAGATACGCAGTATTTT.

The CDR3 coding sequence is TGTGCCAGCAGTTTAGCAGGGACAGGGTCCGGGGAGCTGTTTTTT. This translates into CASSLAGTGSGELFF. This sequence joins TRBV27 and TRBJ2-2; 9 bases are shared with TRBD1. The CDR3 spans 15 residues. With 2 bases clipped from V and 6 bases from J, the junction kept 4 bases outside the gene matches. Germline V gene lookup returns CDR1 MNHEY and CDR2 SMNVEV (reference sequence).

The gene calls are TRBV5-1 and TRBJ2-5; 14 bases map to TRBD2. The CDR3 sequence is 16 residues long. Germline V gives CDR1 SGHRS, CDR2 YFSETQ. Trimming removed 4 bases from V and 1 base from J; junction bases left unmatched: 3. CDR3 DNA: TGCGCCAGCAGCCGAGGACTAGCGGGGGGCCAAGAGACCCAGTACTTC. It yields the protein CASSRGLAGGQETQYF.

This sequence joins TRBV11-1 and TRBJ2-1; no clear D gene. V was cut by 0 bases and J by 7 bases, with 7 bases left in between. The CDR3 length is 13 residues. Germline V lookup: CDR1 SGHAT, CDR2 FQDESV (reference sequence). CDR3 DNA sequence: TGTGCCAGCAGCTTAGCGCTGGGGAATGAGCAGTTCTTC. As protein: CASSLALGNEQFF.

There are a few counts of this clone. V gene TRBV5-1 combines with J gene TRBJ2-3; 14 bases align to TRBD2. Germline-derived CDR1 and CDR2 are SGHRS and YFSETQ. The CDR3 totals 20 residues. The junction had 18 bases not matched to a gene; V was cut back by 3 bases and J by 6 bases. The CDR3 bases are TGCGCCAGCAGCTCGGAAGGACTAGCGGGGGGCCCACGTGGGAGTGATACGCAGTATTTT. It codes for CASSSEGLAGGPRGSDTQYF.

V gene TRBV15 combines with J gene TRBJ2-1, with D possibly matching TRBD1 (5 bases). The CDR3 consists of 15 residues. V lost 5 bases, J lost 5 bases, and 16 bases lay in between. Germline lookup yields CDR1 LNHNV and CDR2 YYDKDF (reference sequence). The DNA for the CDR3 is TGTGCCACCAGCCAGGGAACATCAGAGGACAATGAGCAGTTCTTC. It is translated as CATSQGTSEDNEQFF.

CDR3 sequence reads: CASSPSGVSDTQYF. The CDR3 nucleotides are TGCGCCAGCAGTCCTTCAGGGGTCTCAGATACGCAGTATTTT. V and J are TRBV23-1 and TRBJ2-3, with TRBD1 as a possible D gene (6 bases). TRBV23-1 is classed as an ORF, of uncertain function. CDR3 length equals 14 residues. Trimming shortened V by 4 bases and J by 4 bases, and 12 bases separated the two germline ends.

This clone turned up a few times. The gene calls are TRBV5-1 and TRBJ2-7; a possible D gene is TRBD1 (6 bases). This CDR3 has 16 amino acids. Germline values: CDR1 SGHRS, CDR2 YFSETQ. V shed 0 bases and J shed 1 base, with 14 bases lying between them. CDR3 bases: TGCGCCAGCAGCTTGGTGGGGACACTGAATTCCTACGAGCAGTACTTC. Translated: CASSLVGTLNSYEQYF. Drawing the rest from reference TRBV5-1 and TRBJ2-7, the complete variable domain is KAGVTQTPRYLIKTRGQQVTLSCSPISGHRSVSWYQQTPGQGLQFLFEYFSETQRNKGNFPGRFSGRQFSNSRSEMNVSTLELGDSALYLCASSLVGTLNSYEQYFGPGTRLTVT.

This rearrangement joins TRBV4-3 to TRBJ1-3; D is ambiguous. The ends were cut back, 0 bases at V and 0 bases at J, with 12 bases in the middle. The CDR3 covers 17 residues. In germline, CDR1 is LGHNA, CDR2 YSLEER. CDR3 amino acids: CASSQDVKELSGNTIYF. The DNA of the CDR3 is TGCGCCAGCAGCCAAGACGTAAAAGAGCTCTCTGGAAACACCATATATTTT.

The rearrangement links TRBV4-3 to TRBJ2-6; D unclear. This CDR3 spans 15 amino acids. Germline loops: CDR1 LGHNA, CDR2 YSLEER. V dropped 4 bases and J dropped 3 bases, with 10 bases sitting between them. The CDR3 here is CASSPTTGGANVLTF. The CDR3 DNA is TGCGCCAGCAGCCCCACTACGGGTGGGGCCAACGTCCTGACTTTC.

The CDR3 bases are TGTGCCAGCAGCTACCGACAGAGAAGTGAGCAGTTCTTC. Amino acid sequence: CASSYRQRSEQFF. The chain uses TRBV7-8 and TRBJ2-1; TRBD1 is a possible D gene (5 bases). Germline CDR1 and CDR2: SGHVS and FQNEAQ. The CDR3 consists of 13 residues. Trimming shortened V by 4 bases and J by 9 bases, and 13 bases separated the two germline ends.

The gene calls are TRBV6-1 and TRBJ1-5; D gene unclear. V dropped 1 base and J dropped 7 bases, with 8 bases sitting between them. Germline lookup yields CDR1 MNHNS and CDR2 SASEGT. This CDR3 region has 13 residues. CDR3: CASSEVSGQPQHF. The CDR3, as DNA: TGTGCCAGCAGTGAAGTGTCCGGGCAGCCCCAGCATTTT.

This clone was seen more than once but under ten times. The chain recombines TRBV2 with TRBJ2-3, with TRBD1 matching 9 bases. This CDR3 region has 15 residues. Germline loops: CDR1 SNHLY, CDR2 FYNNEI. J was trimmed by 4 bases and V by 7 bases; bases with no gene match: 9. This chain's CDR3 is CASKIIGQGSDTQYF. CDR3 coding DNA: TGTGCCAGCAAGATCATTGGACAGGGGTCAGATACGCAGTATTTT.

This chain joins TRBV7-9 and TRBJ2-5, with 8 bases that match TRBD2. Per germline, CDR1 SEHNR and CDR2 FQNEAQ (reference sequence). The CDR3 is 15 amino acids. Trimming removed 5 bases from V and 1 base from J; junction bases left unmatched: 6. The CDR3 loop reads CASSPSGTSQETQYF. For the CDR3, the DNA is TGTGCCAGCAGCCCGTCCGGGACTAGCCAAGAGACCCAGTACTTC.

The chain joins TRBV10-3 to TRBJ2-2; 10 bases map to TRBD2. CDR1 ENHRY and CDR2 SYGVKD come from the germline V gene. J gave up 2 bases and V 4 bases, and 7 bases lay outside the gene matches. This CDR3 region has 17 residues. CDR3 region: CAISAASGGLNTGELFF. CDR3 nucleotide sequence: TGTGCCATCAGTGCGGCTAGCGGGGGTCTTAACACCGGGGAGCTGTTTTTT.

V is TRBV19 and J is TRBJ2-3; TRBD1 is a possible D gene (6 bases). Trimming left V 7 bases short and J 1 base short, with 15 bases between. Germline assignment: CDR1 LNHDA and CDR2 SQIVND (reference sequence). The CDR3 spans 15 residues. CDR3: CASTLGGDGTDTQYF. CDR3 DNA: TGTGCCAGTACCCTAGGGGGTGATGGCACAGATACGCAGTATTTT.

The V call is TRBV7-9, the J call TRBJ2-5, with D possibly TRBD2 on 6 matching bases. The CDR3 length is 16 residues. The germline V gene encodes CDR1 SEHNR and CDR2 FQNEAQ (reference sequence). V lost 5 bases and J lost 1, with 17 bases in between. The CDR3 protein is CASSLLGGAVQETQYF. In DNA, the CDR3 is TGTGCCAGCAGCCTCCTTGGCGGGGCAGTCCAAGAGACCCAGTACTTC.

The chain couples TRBV4-3 to TRBJ2-2, with D unclear. Trimming took off 0 bases at V and 6 bases at J, with 8 bases between the two ends. The CDR3 is 14 amino acids. Germline lookup yields CDR1 LGHNA and CDR2 YSLEER. CDR3 DNA: TGCGCCAGCAGCCAAGATCGTGGCCCCGGGGAGCTGTTTTTT. Residues: CASSQDRGPGELFF.